This passage covers 26 T cell receptor beta chains from one sample sequenced in a study of T cells after yellow fever vaccination (dated 2019 in TCRdb). What this sample's treatment or condition label stands for: live attenuated yellow fever vaccine strain. The receptor library was made with 5' RACE. Sequencer: Illumina NovaSeq 6000. TCRdb itself trimmed the public reads at Q25 with fastp, ran MiXCR and retained productive beta chains. Under each unique CDR3 protein, matching rows form one entry showing the most common genes and DNA. Counted in this sample were about 430,000 distinct CDR3 sequences; around 20% of them appeared once. Together, the top ten hold over 15% of the sample. The sample here was PBMCs, taken before the yellow fever booster vaccination. Every receptor here comes from a man aged 18 to 29 who received the YFV17D yellow fever vaccine.

In nucleotides, the CDR3 is TGCGCCAGCAGTGAGAGGTCAGGGGGTAGGATTAGGGAGCAGTTCTTC. Translation: CASSERSGGRIREQFF. The genes are TRBV10-1 and TRBJ2-1, with 7 nucleotides matching TRBD1. The junction had 14 bases not matched to a gene; V was cut back by 2 bases and J by 10 bases. Germline CDR1 reads WNHNN; CDR2 reads SYGVQD (reference sequence). CDR3 length: 16 amino acids.

This clonotype was counted only a few times. The chain has TRBV6-5 and TRBJ2-2; 11 bases line up with TRBD1. Germline CDR1 and CDR2: MNHEY and SVGAGI. With 5 bases clipped from V and 7 bases from J, the junction kept 6 bases outside the gene matches. The length of the CDR3 is 15 residues. The CDR3 nucleotides are TGTGCCAGCAGTCGGACAGGGGGCTGGGTCGGGGAGCTGTTTTTT. Protein product: CASSRTGGWVGELFF.

V usage is TRBV7-8 and J usage is TRBJ2-1, with D possibly called TRBD1 or TRBD2 (6 bases each). CDR3 length equals 14 residues. The germline V and J ends were trimmed by 8 bases and 6 bases, with 17 bases remaining between them. The germline gives CDR1 SGHVS, CDR2 FQNEAQ. CDR3 DNA sequence: TGTGCCAGCGGGTTATTTACGGGGGCCAATGAGCAGTTCTTC. Translated: CASGLFTGANEQFF.

In this sample, this clonotype turned up a few times. J is TRBJ1-1 and V is TRBV27; D remains ambiguous. The V and J ends lost 8 bases and 4 bases respectively, with 11 bases between them. The germline CDR1 and CDR2 sequences are MNHEY and SMNVEV (reference sequence). This CDR3 has 12 amino acids. In nucleotides, the CDR3 is TGTGCCAGCTACCGCGGAGGCACTGAAGCTTTCTTT. It encodes CASYRGGTEAFF.

This chain joins TRBV20-1 and TRBJ1-5, with D possibly matching TRBD1 (5 bases). Germline assignment: CDR1 DFQATT and CDR2 SNEGSKA (reference sequence). The CDR3 has 15 residues. V lost 6 bases to trimming and J lost 3 bases, with 18 bases between them. The CDR3 region is CSALRRGRLNQPQHF. CDR3 DNA sequence: TGCAGTGCGCTACGGAGGGGCAGACTCAATCAGCCCCAGCATTTT.

This clonotype appeared many times. V usage is TRBV6-5 and J usage is TRBJ1-1; D is unresolved. CDR3 length: 12 amino acids. The V and J ends lost 6 bases and 1 base respectively, with 6 bases between them. Germline-derived CDR1 and CDR2 are MNHEY and SVGAGI. The CDR3 DNA is TGTGCCAGCAGGGTTGGGAACACTGAAGCTTTCTTT. It encodes CASRVGNTEAFF.

The table lists this clonotype with a few counts. This chain joins TRBV5-6 and TRBJ1-2; D is perhaps TRBD1 (6 bases). Per the germline V gene, CDR1 is SGHDT and CDR2 is YYEEEE. The CDR3 consists of 14 residues. Trimming cost V 1 base and J 4 bases, with 11 bases left between them. Written as DNA, the CDR3 is TGTGCCAGCAGCTTGAAGGACAGCGTCTATGGCTACACCTTC. Translated, it gives CASSLKDSVYGYTF. Variable domain in full (rest from reference TRBV5-6 and TRBJ1-2): DAGVTQSPTHLIKTRGQQVTLRCSPKSGHDTVSWYQQALGQGPQFIFQYYEEEERQRGNFPDRFSGHQFPNYSSELNVNALLLGDSALYLCASSLKDSVYGYTFGSGTRLTVV.

This clonotype was counted at least ten times. One end of the junction fails to match germline, which may point to a read error. The chain links TRBV12-3 or TRBV12-4 to TRBJ1-3, with 8 bases that match TRBD1. The CDR3 has 14 residues. The CDR3 coding sequence is TGTGCCAGCACTTTACAGGGGGCTGGAAACACCATATATTTT. It specifies CASTLQGAGNTIYF.

This clonotype was observed a handful of times. The chain carries TRBV18 and TRBJ1-5; D is perhaps TRBD1 (5 bases). This CDR3 region has 13 residues. V lost 6 bases, J lost 3 bases, and 9 bases lay in between. CDR1 is KGHSH and CDR2 is LQKENI in the germline V gene. The CDR3 DNA is TGTGCCAGCTCCCGACAGACCAATCAGCCCCAGCATTTT. Protein: CASSRQTNQPQHF.

This clonotype turned up a few times. J is TRBJ2-2 and V is TRBV6-2 or TRBV6-3; TRBD1 agrees at 7 bases. The CDR3 covers 17 residues. J gave up 5 bases and V 5 bases, and 14 bases lay outside the gene matches. Germline V gene sequence: CDR1 MNHEY, CDR2 SVGEGT. Here the CDR3 reads CASSRGTASWKTGELFF. The CDR3 nucleotides read TGTGCCAGCAGTCGAGGGACAGCCTCCTGGAAAACCGGGGAGCTGTTTTTT.

The chain employs TRBV20-1 and TRBJ2-3, with D uncertain. Germline CDR1 and CDR2: DFQATT and SNEGSKA (reference sequence). V was trimmed by 3 bases and J by 6 bases, leaving 10 bases between them. The CDR3 has 12 amino acids. The CDR3 DNA sequence: TGCAGTGCTAGGGTTGGGTACGATACGCAGTATTTT. This codes for CSARVGYDTQYF.

V is TRBV29-1 and J is TRBJ2-5; 13 nucleotides agree with TRBD2. With V trimmed by 6 bases and J by 0 bases, 1 base remained unmatched. The CDR3 length is 14 residues. Per the germline V gene, CDR1 is SQVTM and CDR2 is ANQGSEA. CDR3: CSVGLAGYQETQYF. The CDR3 bases are TGCAGCGTGGGACTAGCGGGGTACCAAGAGACCCAGTACTTC.

The chain recombines TRBV6-2 or TRBV6-3 with TRBJ2-7; 11 bases are a match to TRBD2. Germline V gene sequence: CDR1 MNHEY, CDR2 SVGEGT. Unmatched junction bases numbered 3, after V lost 2 bases and J lost 3 bases. This CDR3 contains 15 residues. CDR3 residues: CASSYPTSGGYEQYF. DNA of the CDR3: TGTGCCAGCAGTTACCCCACTAGCGGGGGCTACGAGCAGTACTTC.

This clonotype was recorded a few times. The rearrangement uses TRBV7-6 and TRBJ1-6; D perhaps matches TRBD1 (6 bases). V was shortened by 5 bases and J by 7 bases, with 9 bases between the two germline ends. This CDR3 has 13 amino acids. The germline V gene has CDR1 SGHVS and CDR2 FNYEAQ. CDR3 bases: TGTGCCAGCAGCGGGACACTAAATTCACCCCTCCACTTT. Amino acids: CASSGTLNSPLHF.

This clonotype was counted at least ten times. J is TRBJ2-7 and V is TRBV27; D may be TRBD2 (5 bases). Between the trimmed V and J ends, which lost 1 base and 0 bases, there was a span of 13 bases. The CDR3 contains 16 residues. Per the germline V gene, CDR1 is MNHEY and CDR2 is SMNVEV (reference sequence). Written as DNA, the CDR3 is TGTGCCAGCAGTTTATGGGCTAGCTCCAGCTCCTACGAGCAGTACTTC. Translating gives CASSLWASSSSYEQYF.

In its sample, this clonotype was seen a few times. The CDR3 is CGQLGRSYNEQFF. CDR3 nucleotide sequence: TGCGGCCAATTGGGGCGCTCCTACAATGAGCAGTTCTTC. J is TRBJ2-1 and V is TRBV20-1, with a weak D call TRBD1 (5 bases). The length of the CDR3 is 13 residues. Germline V gene lookup returns CDR1 DFQATT and CDR2 SNEGSKA (reference sequence).

The CDR3 DNA reads TGTGCCAGCAGCTTCGGCGAGAACTATGGCTACACCTTC. As protein: CASSFGENYGYTF. The rearrangement links TRBV7-9 to TRBJ1-2; unclear D gene. Between the trimmed V and J ends, which lost 3 bases and 2 bases, there was a span of 7 bases. CDR1 is SEHNR, CDR2 FQNEAQ, per germline (reference sequence). The CDR3 length is 13 residues. The whole variable domain, filled in from reference TRBV7-9 and TRBJ1-2, reads DTGVSQNPRHKITKRGQNVTFRCDPISEHNRLYWYRQTLGQGPEFLTYFQNEAQLEKSRLLSDRFSAERPKGSFSTLEIQRTEQGDSAMYLCASSFGENYGYTFGSGTRLTVV.

This clonotype was seen more than once but under ten times. This rearrangement joins TRBV9 to TRBJ2-3; D might be TRBD2 (7 bases). V shed 4 bases and J shed 1 base, with 19 bases lying between them. The CDR3 has 17 amino acids. Looked up from germline, CDR1 is SGDLS and CDR2 is YYNGEE. The CDR3 DNA sequence: TGTGCCAGCAGCCCCTTCGGGGGGCCGCGCGGCACAGATACGCAGTATTTT. Translation: CASSPFGGPRGTDTQYF.

The chain has TRBV6-6 and TRBJ2-7; 8 positions agree with TRBD1. The germline gives CDR1 MNHNY, CDR2 SVGAGI (reference sequence). CDR3 length: 13 residues. With V trimmed by 6 bases and J by 6 bases, 7 bases remained unmatched. CDR3 sequence reads: CASRFDDRGEQYV. CDR3 nucleotide sequence: TGTGCCAGCAGATTCGACGACAGGGGCGAGCAGTACGTC.

The chain uses TRBV5-1 and TRBJ2-3; TRBD1 aligns across 9 bases. Trimming took 1 base from V and 8 from J; bases not matched to a gene: 5. Germline lookup yields CDR1 SGHRS and CDR2 YFSETQ. This CDR3 is 14 amino acids long. CDR3 nucleotides: TGCGCCAGCAGCTTGTTGACAGGGGGGGGTACGCAGTATTTT. It codes for CASSLLTGGGTQYF.

This clonotype was observed a few times. The rearrangement uses TRBV7-9 and TRBJ2-5; D ambiguous. The CDR3 sequence is 13 residues long. Germline CDR1 SEHNR, CDR2 FQNEAQ (reference sequence). Trimming removed 5 bases from V and 3 bases from J, with 10 bases in between. The CDR3 sequence is CASSRNGEETQYF. The CDR3 DNA reads TGTGCCAGCAGCCGGAACGGCGAAGAGACCCAGTACTTC.

The chain employs TRBV12-3 or TRBV12-4 and TRBJ2-5; tentative D call: TRBD2 (5 bases). Trimming cost V 5 bases and J 0 bases, with 19 bases left between them. The CDR3 loop spans 17 amino acids. The CDR3 bases are TGTGCCAGCAGTCCTCGTTTGGAGCGGCTGTACCAAGAGACCCAGTACTTC. Amino acids: CASSPRLERLYQETQYF.

This chain links TRBV4-1 with TRBJ2-3; 9 bases are a match to TRBD2. Germline V gene sequence: CDR1 MGHRA, CDR2 YSYEKL. The ends lost 2 bases at V and 6 bases at J; junction bases unmatched: 6. The CDR3 contains 15 residues. Here the CDR3 reads CASSQLGLARDTQYF. CDR3 nucleotide sequence: TGCGCCAGCAGCCAACTTGGACTAGCGAGGGATACGCAGTATTTT.

The sample holds a few counts of this clonotype. One end of the junction is discordant with germline, which a read error may explain. The chain couples TRBV4-1 to TRBJ2-5, with 12 bases lining up with TRBD2. CDR1 and CDR2 (germline): MGHRA, YSYEKL. This CDR3 has 17 residues. The CDR3 here is CASSQELAGGPQATQYF. In nucleotides, the CDR3 is TGCGCCAGCAGCCAAGAACTAGCGGGGGGACCCCAAGCGACCCAGTACTTC.

The gene calls are TRBV24-1 and TRBJ2-7; D not certain. The V end was cut by 4 bases, the J end by 2 bases, with 5 bases between. This CDR3 has 12 amino acids. Germline CDR1 is KGHDR and CDR2 is SFDVKD. CDR3 coding DNA: TGTGCCACCAGTGAGGTTGCCTACGAGCAGTACGTC. Translating it yields CATSEVAYEQYV.

There are a few counts of this clonotype. The chain links TRBV4-1 to TRBJ1-3; the D gene is possibly TRBD1 (5 bases). Germline loops: CDR1 MGHRA, CDR2 YSYEKL. The ends were cut back, 3 bases at V and 4 bases at J, with 16 bases in the middle. CDR3 length: 16 amino acids. The CDR3 spells CASSHPFGGSGNTIYF. The CDR3 DNA follows: TGCGCCAGCAGCCACCCTTTCGGGGGATCCGGAAACACCATATATTTT.